The clone carrying this T cell receptor beta chain has only a few counts. TCRdb analysed the RT-PCR reads with MiXCR anew, one entry per CDR3 protein. The data show hundreds of thousands of distinct CDR3 sequences, approximately 15% seen once. The V gene end was trimmed by 3 bases and the J gene end by 3 bases; junction bases not matched to a gene: 8. Germline CDR1 LGHDT, CDR2 YNNKEL (reference sequence). The CDR3 is made up of 16 amino acids. The sequenced sample consisted of memory CD4+ T cells from blood. This TCR was sampled from a female donor in good health, serving as a healthy control. The J gene is TRBJ2-7, the V gene TRBV3-1, with 10 bases that match TRBD2. This chain's CDR3 is CASSHTLAGVLYEQYF. The DNA for the CDR3 is TGTGCCAGCAGCCACACCCTAGCGGGAGTGCTCTACGAGCAGTACTTC.